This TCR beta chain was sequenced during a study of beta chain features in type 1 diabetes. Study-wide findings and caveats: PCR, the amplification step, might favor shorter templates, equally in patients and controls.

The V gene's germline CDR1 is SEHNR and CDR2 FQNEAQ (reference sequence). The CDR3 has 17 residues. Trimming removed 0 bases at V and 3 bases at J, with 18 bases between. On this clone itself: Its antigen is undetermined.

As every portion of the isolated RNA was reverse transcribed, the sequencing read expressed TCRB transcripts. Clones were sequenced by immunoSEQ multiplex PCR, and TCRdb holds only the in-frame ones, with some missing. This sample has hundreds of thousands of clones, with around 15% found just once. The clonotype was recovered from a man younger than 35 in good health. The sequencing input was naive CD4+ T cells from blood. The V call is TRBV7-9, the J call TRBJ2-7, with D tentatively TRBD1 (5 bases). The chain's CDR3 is CASSLAQAQSARYEQYF. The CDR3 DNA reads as TGTGCCAGCAGCTTAGCACAGGCGCAGTCCGCTCGCTACGAGCAGTACTTC.